This T cell receptor beta chain is from a study of T cell repertoires in cytomegalovirus infection. For the study at large: Alongside well-studied HLA-B-restricted CMV epitopes, recently identified HLA-C-restricted CMV epitopes were also used. Overall study findings and caveats: Clonotypes of TCR beta that were HLA-C-restricted and CMV-specific dominated the ex vivo response. Individuals carrying CMV plus the relevant HLA were identified by cumulative frequency of public TCR beta families.

The CDR3 is made up of 14 amino acids. The V end lost 1 base, the J end lost 10 bases, and 14 bases lay between the germline ends. Germline V gives CDR1 SGHTA, CDR2 FQGNSA. TCRdb used MiXCR to reprocess the reads, holding one entry per CDR3 protein. The table has about 480,000 distinct CDR3 sequences, roughly a third seen once. For this clonotype: No antigen is known for it.

The sequencing used cultured PBMCs, collected from culture after CMV antigen stimulation. This TCR came from a human donor in good health (CMV status not recorded). Some clones in this sample may be carry-over from other donors' samples. This sequence joins TRBV7-2 and TRBJ2-1; tentative D call: TRBD2 (6 bases). CDR3 in DNA: TGTGCCAGCAGCTTAGGACTAGGAGGTAGCGAGCAGTTCTTC. This gives the protein CASSLGLGGSEQFF.